This TCR beta chain was sequenced during a study of identical twins. Study findings and constraints: Out-of-frame alpha sequences shared between twins exhibited an excess of low generation probability.

TCRdb used MiXCR to reprocess the 5' RACE reads, holding one entry per CDR3 protein. The profile shows a few hundred thousand distinct CDR3 sequences, about 24% of them singletons. This clonotype was counted a few times. Its antigen is unidentified. Looked up from germline, CDR1 is MNHEY and CDR2 is SVGAGI. The CDR3 covers 14 residues. Trimming took off 4 bases at V and 4 bases at J, with 10 bases between the two ends. The data also belong to a second study, concerning T cells expressing NK-cell markers. That study reports: Alpha-beta TCR T cells were the sole sorting target in several experiments, owing to an anti-gamma-delta TCR antibody.

The gene calls are TRBV6-5 and TRBJ2-2; possibly TRBD1 for D (6 bases). The receptor comes from a woman under 30 in good health. Sequenced material: CD4+ T cells sorted from blood. The CDR3 DNA follows: TGTGCCAGCAGTTTAGGGACAACCACCGGGGAGCTGTTTTTT. This translates into CASSLGTTTGELFF.